The TCR beta chain described here comes from a study of CD8 T cells in Susac syndrome. Looked up from germline, CDR1 is MNHEY and CDR2 is SVGAGI. This CDR3 contains 18 residues. J lost 0 bases, V lost 2 bases, and 12 bases had no gene match. After extraction with the RNeasy kit, about 0.5 to 1 ug of the RNA was reverse transcribed using random hexamers. Using its own MiXCR run on the immunoSEQ multiplex PCR reads, TCRdb lists one record per CDR3 protein. Of some 200,000 distinct CDR3 sequences listed, 75% to 95% are singletons. The TCR was taken from a human donor with Susac syndrome. The sequencing sample was made of CD4+ T cells from PBMCs. This chain connects TRBV6-5 to TRBJ2-7; 8 bases line up with TRBD1. In DNA form, the CDR3 reads TGTGCCAGCAGTTACCAGACTTCAGGGACAGGAGTCTCCTACGAGCAGTACTTC. Translated: CASSYQTSGTGVSYEQYF.